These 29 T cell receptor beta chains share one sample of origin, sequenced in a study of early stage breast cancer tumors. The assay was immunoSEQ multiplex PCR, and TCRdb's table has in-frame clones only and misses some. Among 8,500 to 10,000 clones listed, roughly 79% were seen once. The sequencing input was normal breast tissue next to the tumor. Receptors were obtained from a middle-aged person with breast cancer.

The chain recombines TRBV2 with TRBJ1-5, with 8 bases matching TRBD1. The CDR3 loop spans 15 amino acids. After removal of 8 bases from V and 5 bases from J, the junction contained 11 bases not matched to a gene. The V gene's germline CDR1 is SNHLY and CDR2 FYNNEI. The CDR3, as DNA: TGTGCCAGCGGCCAGACAGGGGCCGCTGATCAGCCCCAGCATTTT. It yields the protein CASGQTGAADQPQHF.

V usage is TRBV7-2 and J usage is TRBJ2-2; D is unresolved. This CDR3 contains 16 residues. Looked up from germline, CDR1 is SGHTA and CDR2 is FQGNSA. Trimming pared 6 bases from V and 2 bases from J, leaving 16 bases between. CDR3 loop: CASRERGRRNTGELFF. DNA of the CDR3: TGTGCCAGCAGAGAACGCGGACGGCGAAACACCGGGGAGCTGTTTTTT.

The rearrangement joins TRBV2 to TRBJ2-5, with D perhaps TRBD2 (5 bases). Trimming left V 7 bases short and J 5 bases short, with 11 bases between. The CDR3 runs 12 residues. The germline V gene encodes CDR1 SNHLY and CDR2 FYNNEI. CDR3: CASKGIAETQYF. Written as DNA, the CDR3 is TGTGCCAGCAAGGGCATAGCGGAGACCCAGTACTTC.

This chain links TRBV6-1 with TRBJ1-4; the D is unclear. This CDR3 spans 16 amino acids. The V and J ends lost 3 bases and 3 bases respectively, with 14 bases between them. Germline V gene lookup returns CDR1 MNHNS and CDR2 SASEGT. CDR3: CASSDARSESNEKLFF. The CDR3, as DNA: TGTGCCAGCAGTGACGCCAGGAGTGAGTCTAATGAAAAACTGTTTTTT.

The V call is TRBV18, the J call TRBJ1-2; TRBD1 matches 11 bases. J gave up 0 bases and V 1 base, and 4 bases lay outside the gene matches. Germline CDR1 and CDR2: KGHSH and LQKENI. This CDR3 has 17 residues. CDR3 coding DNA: TGTGCCAGCTCACCACTCGGACAGGGGGCGGCTAACTATGGCTACACCTTC. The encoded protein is CASSPLGQGAANYGYTF.

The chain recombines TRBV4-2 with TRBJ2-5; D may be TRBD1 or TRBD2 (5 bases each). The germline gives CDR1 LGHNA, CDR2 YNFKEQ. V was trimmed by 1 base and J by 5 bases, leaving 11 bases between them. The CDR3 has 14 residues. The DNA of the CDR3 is TGTGCCAGCAGCCAAGGGGGGAGTGGGGAGACCCAGTACTTC. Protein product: CASSQGGSGETQYF.

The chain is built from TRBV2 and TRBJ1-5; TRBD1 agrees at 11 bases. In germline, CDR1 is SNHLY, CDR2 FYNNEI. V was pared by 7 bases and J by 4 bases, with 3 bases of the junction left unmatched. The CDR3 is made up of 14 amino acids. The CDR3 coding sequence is TGTGCCAGCACCGGGACAGGGGGTAATCAGCCCCAGCATTTT. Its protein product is CASTGTGGNQPQHF.

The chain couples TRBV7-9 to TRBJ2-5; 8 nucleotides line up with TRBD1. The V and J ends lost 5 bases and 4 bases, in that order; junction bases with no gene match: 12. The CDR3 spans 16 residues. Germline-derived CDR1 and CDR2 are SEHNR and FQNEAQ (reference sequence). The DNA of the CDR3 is TGTGCCAGCAGCCAGGGGGCCCCGGACTCGGGAGAGACCCAGTACTTC. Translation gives CASSQGAPDSGETQYF. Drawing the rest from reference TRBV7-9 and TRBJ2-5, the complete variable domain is DTGVSQNPRHKITKRGQNVTFRCDPISEHNRLYWYRQTLGQGPEFLTYFQNEAQLEKSRLLSDRFSAERPKGSFSTLEIQRTEQGDSAMYLCASSQGAPDSGETQYFGPGTRLLVL.

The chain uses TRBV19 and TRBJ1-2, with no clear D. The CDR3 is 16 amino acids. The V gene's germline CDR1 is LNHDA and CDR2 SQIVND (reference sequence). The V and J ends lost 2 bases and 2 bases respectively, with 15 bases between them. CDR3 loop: CASSIILSLNNYGYTF. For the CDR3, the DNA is TGTGCCAGTAGTATAATCCTCAGCCTAAACAACTATGGCTACACCTTC.

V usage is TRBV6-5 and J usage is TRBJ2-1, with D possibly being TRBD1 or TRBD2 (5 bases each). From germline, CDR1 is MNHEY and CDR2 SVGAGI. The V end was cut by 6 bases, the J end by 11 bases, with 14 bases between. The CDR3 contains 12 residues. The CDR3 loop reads CASRRAGSQQFF. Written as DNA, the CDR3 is TGTGCCAGCAGGAGGGCAGGGTCCCAGCAGTTCTTC.

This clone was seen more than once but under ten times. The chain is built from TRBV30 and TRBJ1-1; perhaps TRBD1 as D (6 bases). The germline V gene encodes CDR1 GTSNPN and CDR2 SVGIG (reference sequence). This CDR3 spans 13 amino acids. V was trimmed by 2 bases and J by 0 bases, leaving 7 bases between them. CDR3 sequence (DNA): TGTGCCTGGAGTCAGGGGATGAACACTGAAGCTTTCTTT. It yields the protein CAWSQGMNTEAFF.

The chain's CDR3 is CASSDTGYEQYF. The CDR3 DNA is TGCGCCAGCAGTGATACCGGCTACGAGCAGTACTTC. This chain links TRBV10-2 with TRBJ2-7; no clear D gene. CDR3 size: 12 residues. V lost 3 bases and J 3 bases, leaving 6 bases between the germline ends. In germline, CDR1 is WSHSY, CDR2 SAAADI.

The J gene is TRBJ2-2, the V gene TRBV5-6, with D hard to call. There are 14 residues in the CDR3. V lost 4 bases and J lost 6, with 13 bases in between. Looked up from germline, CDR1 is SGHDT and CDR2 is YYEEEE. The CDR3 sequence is CASSTKRAPGELFF. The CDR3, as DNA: TGTGCCAGCAGCACCAAAAGGGCTCCCGGGGAGCTGTTTTTT.

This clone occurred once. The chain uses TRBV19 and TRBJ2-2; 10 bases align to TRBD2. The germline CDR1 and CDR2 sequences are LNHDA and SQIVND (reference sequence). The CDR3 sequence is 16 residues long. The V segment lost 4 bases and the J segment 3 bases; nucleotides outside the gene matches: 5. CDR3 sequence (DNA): TGTGCCAGTAGTACTAGCGGGAGAACTGACACCGGGGAGCTGTTTTTT. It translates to CASSTSGRTDTGELFF.

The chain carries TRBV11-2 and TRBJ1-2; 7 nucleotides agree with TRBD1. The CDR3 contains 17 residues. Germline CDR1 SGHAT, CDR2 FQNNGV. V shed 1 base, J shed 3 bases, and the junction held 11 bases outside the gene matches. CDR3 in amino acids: CASSLVPRQGLYYGYTF. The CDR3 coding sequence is TGTGCCAGCAGCTTAGTACCTCGACAGGGCCTCTACTATGGCTACACCTTC.

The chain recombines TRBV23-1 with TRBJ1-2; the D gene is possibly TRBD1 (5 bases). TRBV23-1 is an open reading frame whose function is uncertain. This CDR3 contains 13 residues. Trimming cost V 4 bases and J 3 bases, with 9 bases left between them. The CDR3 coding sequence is TGCGCCAGCAGTCTTTGGGACGACTATGGCTACACCTTC. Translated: CASSLWDDYGYTF.

The CDR3 DNA reads as TGTGCCAGCAGTCCGGACAGTGATTATCAGCCCCAGCATTTT. As protein: CASSPDSDYQPQHF. The genes are TRBV2 and TRBJ1-5; a possible D gene is TRBD1 (6 bases). Trimming shortened V by 5 bases and J by 5 bases, and 13 bases separated the two germline ends. The CDR3 runs to 14 residues. Germline V gene data show CDR1 as SNHLY and CDR2 as FYNNEI. The whole variable domain, remainder taken from reference TRBV2 and TRBJ1-5, is EPEVTQTPSHQVTQMGQEVILRCVPISNHLYFYWYRQILGQKVEFLVSFYNNEISEKSEIFDDQFSVERPDGSNFTLKIRSTKLEDSAMYFCASSPDSDYQPQHFGDGTRLSIL.

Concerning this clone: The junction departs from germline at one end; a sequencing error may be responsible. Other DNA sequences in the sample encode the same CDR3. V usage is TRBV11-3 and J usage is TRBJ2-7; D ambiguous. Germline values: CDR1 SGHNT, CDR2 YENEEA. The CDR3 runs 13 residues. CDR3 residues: CASSLGPPYEQYF. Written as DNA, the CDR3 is TGTGCCAGTAGCTTAGGCCCCCCCTACGAGCAGTACTTC.

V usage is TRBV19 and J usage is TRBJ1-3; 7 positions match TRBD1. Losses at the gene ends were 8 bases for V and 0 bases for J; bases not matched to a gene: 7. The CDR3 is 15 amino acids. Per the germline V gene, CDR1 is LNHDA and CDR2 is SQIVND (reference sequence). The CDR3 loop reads CASRTGRDSGNTIYF. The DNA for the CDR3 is TGTGCCAGTCGGACAGGCCGAGACTCTGGAAACACCATATATTTT.

CDR3 loop: CASSLGDRQGVETQYF. The CDR3 nucleotides are TGTGCCAGCAGCTTAGGGGACAGGCAGGGGGTTGAGACCCAGTACTTC. J is TRBJ2-5 and V is TRBV7-2; 8 nucleotides match TRBD1. The length of the CDR3 is 16 residues. With 1 base clipped from V and 5 bases from J, the junction kept 9 bases outside the gene matches. The germline V gene has CDR1 SGHTA and CDR2 FQGNSA. Full variable domain (remainder filled in from reference TRBV7-2 and TRBJ2-5): GAGVSQSPSNKVTEKGKDVELRCDPISGHTALYWYRQSLGQGLEFLIYFQGNSAPDKSGLPSDRFSAERTGGSVSTLTIQRTQQEDSAVYLCASSLGDRQGVETQYFGPGTRLLVL.

The CDR3 nucleotides read TGTGCCAGCAGTGAGTTAGGCCAGGGAATGGGCGAGCAGTACTTC. This codes for CASSELGQGMGEQYF. V usage is TRBV2 and J usage is TRBJ2-7, with D tentatively TRBD1 (5 bases). The CDR3 has 15 amino acids. The V and J ends lost 3 bases and 6 bases respectively, with 18 bases between them. The germline V gene encodes CDR1 SNHLY and CDR2 FYNNEI.

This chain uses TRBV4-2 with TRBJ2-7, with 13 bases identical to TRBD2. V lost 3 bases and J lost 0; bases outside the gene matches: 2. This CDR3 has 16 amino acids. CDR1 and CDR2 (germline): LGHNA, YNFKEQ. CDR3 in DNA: TGTGCCAGCAGCCACGGGACTAGCGGGGACTCCTACGAGCAGTACTTC. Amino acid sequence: CASSHGTSGDSYEQYF.

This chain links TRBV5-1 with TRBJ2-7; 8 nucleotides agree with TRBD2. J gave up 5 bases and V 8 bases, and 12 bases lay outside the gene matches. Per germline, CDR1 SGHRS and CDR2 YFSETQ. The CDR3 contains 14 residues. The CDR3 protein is CARRLATSEDEQYF. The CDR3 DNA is TGCGCCAGGCGACTAGCGACGAGTGAGGACGAGCAGTACTTC.

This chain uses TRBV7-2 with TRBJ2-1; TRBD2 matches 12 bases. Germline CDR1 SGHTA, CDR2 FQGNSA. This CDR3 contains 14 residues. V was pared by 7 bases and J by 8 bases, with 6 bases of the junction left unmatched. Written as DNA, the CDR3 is TGTGCCAGCACCCGACTAGCGGGAGAAGATGAGCAGTTCTTC. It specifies CASTRLAGEDEQFF.

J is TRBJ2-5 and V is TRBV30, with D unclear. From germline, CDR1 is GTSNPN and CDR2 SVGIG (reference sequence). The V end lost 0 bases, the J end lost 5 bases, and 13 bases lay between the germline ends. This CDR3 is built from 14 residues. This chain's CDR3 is CAWSVLSSRETQYF. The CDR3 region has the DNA TGTGCCTGGAGTGTACTTAGCTCCCGGGAGACCCAGTACTTC.

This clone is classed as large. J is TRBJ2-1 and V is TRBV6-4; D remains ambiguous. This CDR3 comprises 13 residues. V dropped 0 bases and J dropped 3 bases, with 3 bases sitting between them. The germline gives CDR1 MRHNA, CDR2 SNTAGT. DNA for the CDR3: TGTGCCAGCAGTGACTCGGACTACAATGAGCAGTTCTTC. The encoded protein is CASSDSDYNEQFF.

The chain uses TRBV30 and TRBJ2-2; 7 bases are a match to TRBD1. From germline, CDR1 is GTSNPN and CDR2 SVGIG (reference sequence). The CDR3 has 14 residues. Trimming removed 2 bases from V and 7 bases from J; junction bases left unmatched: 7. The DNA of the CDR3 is TGTGCCTGGAGTAAACAGGGGAGCGGCGGGGAGCTGTTTTTT. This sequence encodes CAWSKQGSGGELFF. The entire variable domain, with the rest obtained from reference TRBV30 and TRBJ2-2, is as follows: SQTIHQWPATLVQPVGSPLSLECTVEGTSNPNLYWYRQAAGRGLQLLFYSVGIGQISSEVPQNLSASRPQDRQFILSSKKLLLSDSGFYLCAWSKQGSGGELFFGEGSRLTVL.

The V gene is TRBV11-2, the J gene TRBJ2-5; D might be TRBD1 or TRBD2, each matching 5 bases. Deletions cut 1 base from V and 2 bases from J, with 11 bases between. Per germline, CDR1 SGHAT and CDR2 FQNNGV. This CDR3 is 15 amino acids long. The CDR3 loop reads CASSLVPGPQETQYF. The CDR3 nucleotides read TGTGCCAGCAGCTTAGTTCCGGGACCGCAAGAGACCCAGTACTTC. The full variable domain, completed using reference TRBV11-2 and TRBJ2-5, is EAGVAQSPRYKIIEKRQSVAFWCNPISGHATLYWYQQILGQGPKLLIQFQNNGVVDDSQLPKDRFSAERLKGVDSTLKIQPAKLEDSAVYLCASSLVPGPQETQYFGPGTRLLVL.

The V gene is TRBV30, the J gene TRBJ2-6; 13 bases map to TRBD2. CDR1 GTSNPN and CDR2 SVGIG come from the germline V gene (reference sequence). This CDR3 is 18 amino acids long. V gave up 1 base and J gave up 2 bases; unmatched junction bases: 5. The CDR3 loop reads CAWSGKGLAGAGANVLTF. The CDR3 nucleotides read TGTGCCTGGAGTGGGAAAGGACTAGCGGGAGCTGGGGCCAACGTCCTGACTTTC.